This T cell receptor (beta chain) was profiled in a study of CD8 T cells in ankylosing spondylitis. Whole-study findings and limits: Disease-linked clones, CD8+, were relatively rare in peripheral blood. Matched ankylosing spondylitis synovial fluid reportedly contained a significantly enriched population of disease-linked clones. Fewer than ten highly homologous variants made up a TCR beta motif, and this motif appeared characteristic of ankylosing spondylitis blood.

Scientists made TCR beta libraries using quantitative 5'-RACE with molecular barcodes. MiXCR was run by TCRdb on the 5' RACE reads, yielding one entry per CDR3 protein. The sample consists of hundreds of thousands of distinct CDR3 sequences, roughly a tenth of them appearing once. The trim removed 2 bases at V and 1 base at J, leaving 10 bases unmatched. Germline V lookup: CDR1 SGHRS, CDR2 YFSETQ. CDR3 size: 18 residues. This clonotype was picked up a small number of times. The antigen is undetermined. The sample consisted of blood, either unsorted or a sorted T cell fraction (not recorded which). The gene calls are TRBV5-1 and TRBJ2-1; TRBD2 agrees at 9 bases. This clonotype was sampled from a male donor with ankylosing spondylitis or in good health (not recorded which). The chain's CDR3 is CASSFYGLAGNSYNEQFF. The CDR3 DNA is TGCGCCAGCAGCTTTTATGGGCTAGCGGGGAATTCCTACAATGAGCAGTTCTTC.